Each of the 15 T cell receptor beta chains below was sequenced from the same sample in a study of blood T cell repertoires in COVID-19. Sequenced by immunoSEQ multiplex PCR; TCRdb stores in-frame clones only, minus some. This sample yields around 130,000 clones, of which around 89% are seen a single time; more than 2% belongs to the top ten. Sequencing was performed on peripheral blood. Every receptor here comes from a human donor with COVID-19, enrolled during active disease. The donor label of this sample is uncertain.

CDR3 protein: CASSYGTGVSNQPQHF. CDR3 bases: TGTGCCAGCAGTTACGGGACAGGAGTTAGCAATCAGCCCCAGCATTTT. The chain couples TRBV6-5 to TRBJ1-5; 8 bases fit TRBD1. J was trimmed by 0 bases and V by 2 bases; bases with no gene match: 3. This CDR3 is 16 amino acids long. Germline V gene lookup returns CDR1 MNHEY and CDR2 SVGAGI.

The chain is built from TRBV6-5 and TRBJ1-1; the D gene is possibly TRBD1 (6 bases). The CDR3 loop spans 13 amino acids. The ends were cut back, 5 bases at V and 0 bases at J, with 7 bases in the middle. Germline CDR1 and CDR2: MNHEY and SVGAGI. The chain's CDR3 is CASSNRVNTEAFF. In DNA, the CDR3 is TGTGCCAGCAGTAACAGGGTGAACACTGAAGCTTTCTTT.

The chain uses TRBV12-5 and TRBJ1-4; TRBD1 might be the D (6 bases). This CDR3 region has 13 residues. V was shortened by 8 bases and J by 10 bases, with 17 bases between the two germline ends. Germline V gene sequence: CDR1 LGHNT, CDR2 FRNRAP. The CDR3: CASSQGFGVKLFF. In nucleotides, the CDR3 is TGTGCTAGTTCTCAGGGGTTCGGCGTAAAACTGTTTTTT.

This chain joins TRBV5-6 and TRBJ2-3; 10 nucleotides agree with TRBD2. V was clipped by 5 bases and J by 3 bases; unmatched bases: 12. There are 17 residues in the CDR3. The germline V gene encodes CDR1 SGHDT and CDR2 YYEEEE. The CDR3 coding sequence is TGTGCCAGCAGAGCCTTGGGGAGCGGGGGGGCAACAGATACGCAGTATTTT. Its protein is CASRALGSGGATDTQYF.

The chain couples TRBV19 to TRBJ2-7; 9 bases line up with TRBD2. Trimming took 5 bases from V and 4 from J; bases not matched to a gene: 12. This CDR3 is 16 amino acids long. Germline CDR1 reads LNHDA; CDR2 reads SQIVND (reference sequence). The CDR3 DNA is TGTGCCAGTAGTCCCCGTAGCGGGGGCTCTCTTTACGAGCAGTACTTC. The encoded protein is CASSPRSGGSLYEQYF.

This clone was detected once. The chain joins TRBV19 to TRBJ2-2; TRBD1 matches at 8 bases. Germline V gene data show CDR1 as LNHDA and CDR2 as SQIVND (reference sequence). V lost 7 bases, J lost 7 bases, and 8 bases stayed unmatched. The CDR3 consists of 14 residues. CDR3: CASTLQGGSGELFF. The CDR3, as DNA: TGTGCCAGTACCTTACAGGGGGGAAGCGGGGAGCTGTTTTTT. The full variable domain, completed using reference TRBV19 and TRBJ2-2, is DGGITQSPKYLFRKEGQNVTLSCEQNLNHDAMYWYRQDPGQGLRLIYYSQIVNDFQKGDIAEGYSVSREKKESFPLTVTSAQKNPTAFYLCASTLQGGSGELFFGEGSRLTVL.

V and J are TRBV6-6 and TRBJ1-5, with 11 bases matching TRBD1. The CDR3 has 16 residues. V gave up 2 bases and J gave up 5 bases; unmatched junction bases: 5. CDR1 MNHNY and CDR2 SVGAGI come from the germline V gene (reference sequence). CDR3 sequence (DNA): TGTGCCAGCAGTTACAGGGGACAGGGGGGACATCAGCCCCAGCATTTT. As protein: CASSYRGQGGHQPQHF.

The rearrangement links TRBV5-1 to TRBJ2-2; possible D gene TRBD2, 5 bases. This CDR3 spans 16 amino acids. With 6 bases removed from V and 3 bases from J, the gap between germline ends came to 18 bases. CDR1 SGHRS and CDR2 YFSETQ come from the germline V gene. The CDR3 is CASITLPGLDTGELFF. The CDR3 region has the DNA TGCGCCAGCATCACACTTCCGGGATTGGACACCGGGGAGCTGTTTTTT.

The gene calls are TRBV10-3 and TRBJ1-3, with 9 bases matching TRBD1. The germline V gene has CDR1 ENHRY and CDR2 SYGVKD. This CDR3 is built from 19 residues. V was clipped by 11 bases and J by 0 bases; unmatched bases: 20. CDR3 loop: CAASGFRGQGHASGNTIYF. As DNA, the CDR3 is TGTGCCGCCTCCGGGTTTCGGGGACAGGGACATGCCTCTGGAAACACCATATATTTT.

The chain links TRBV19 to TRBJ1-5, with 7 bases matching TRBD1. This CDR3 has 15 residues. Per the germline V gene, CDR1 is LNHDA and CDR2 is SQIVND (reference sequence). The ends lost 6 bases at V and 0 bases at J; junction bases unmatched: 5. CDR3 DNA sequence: TGTGCCAGTAGCCCGGGACAGTTTAGCAATCAGCCCCAGCATTTT. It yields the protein CASSPGQFSNQPQHF.

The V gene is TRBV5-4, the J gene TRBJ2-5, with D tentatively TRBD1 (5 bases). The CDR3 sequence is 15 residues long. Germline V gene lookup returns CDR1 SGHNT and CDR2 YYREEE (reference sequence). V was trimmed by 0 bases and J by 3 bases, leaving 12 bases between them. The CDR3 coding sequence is TGTGCCAGCAGCTTGGGGTTCAGGGAAGAAGAGACCCAGTACTTC. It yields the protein CASSLGFREEETQYF. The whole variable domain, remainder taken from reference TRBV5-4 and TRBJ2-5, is ETGVTQSPTHLIKTRGQQVTLRCSSQSGHNTVSWYQQALGQGPQFIFQYYREEENGRGNFPPRFSGLQFPNYSSELNVNALELDDSALYLCASSLGFREEETQYFGPGTRLLVL.

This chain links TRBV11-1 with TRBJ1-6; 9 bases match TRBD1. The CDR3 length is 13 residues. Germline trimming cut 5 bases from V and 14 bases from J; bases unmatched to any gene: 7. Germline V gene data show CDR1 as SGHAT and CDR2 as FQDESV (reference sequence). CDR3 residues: CASSRTGENALHF. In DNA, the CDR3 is TGTGCCAGCAGCCGGACAGGGGAGAATGCCCTCCACTTT.

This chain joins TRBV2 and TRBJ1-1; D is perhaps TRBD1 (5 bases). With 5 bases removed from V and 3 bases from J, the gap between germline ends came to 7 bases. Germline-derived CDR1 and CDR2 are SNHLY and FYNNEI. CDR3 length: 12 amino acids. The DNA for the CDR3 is TGTGCCAGCAGTAGCAGGGACACTGAAGCTTTCTTT. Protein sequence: CASSSRDTEAFF.

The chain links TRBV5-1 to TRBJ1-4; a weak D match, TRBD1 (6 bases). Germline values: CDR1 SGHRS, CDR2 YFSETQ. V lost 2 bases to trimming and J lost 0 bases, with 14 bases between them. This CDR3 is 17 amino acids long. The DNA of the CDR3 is TGCGCCAGCAGCTTCGGGACAAATCCCCCAACTAATGAAAAACTGTTTTTT. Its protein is CASSFGTNPPTNEKLFF.

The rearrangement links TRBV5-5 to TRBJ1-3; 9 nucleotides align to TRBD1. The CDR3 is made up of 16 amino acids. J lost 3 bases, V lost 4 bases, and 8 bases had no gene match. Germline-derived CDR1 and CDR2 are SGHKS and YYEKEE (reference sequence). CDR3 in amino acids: CASSGQQGAGGNTIYF. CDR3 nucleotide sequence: TGTGCCAGCAGCGGACAACAGGGGGCTGGTGGAAACACCATATATTTT.